This T cell receptor beta chain stems from a study of blood T cell repertoires in COVID-19. For the study at large: Samples came from the United States, Italy and Spain, spanning acute and convalescent COVID-19.

This study enrolled people aged roughly 18 to 89 from under 25 US geographic areas. Generated by immunoSEQ multiplex PCR, the TCRdb table keeps only in-frame clones and is missing some. This table has about 210,000 clones, roughly 87% appearing once. Trimming removed 1 base from V and 6 bases from J; junction bases left unmatched: 9. Per the germline V gene, CDR1 is LGHDT and CDR2 is YNNKEL (reference sequence). The CDR3 runs to 18 residues. This clone was picked up one time. The rearrangement links TRBV3-1 (or the pseudogene TRBV3-2) to TRBJ2-1, with 13 bases matching TRBD2. This clonotype was sampled from a young man with acute COVID-19. Material: PBMCs or T cells enriched from blood (not recorded which). The CDR3 loop reads CASSQVCTGTSGINEQFF. As DNA, the CDR3 is TGTGCCAGCAGCCAAGTCTGCACCGGGACTAGCGGGATCAATGAGCAGTTCTTC.